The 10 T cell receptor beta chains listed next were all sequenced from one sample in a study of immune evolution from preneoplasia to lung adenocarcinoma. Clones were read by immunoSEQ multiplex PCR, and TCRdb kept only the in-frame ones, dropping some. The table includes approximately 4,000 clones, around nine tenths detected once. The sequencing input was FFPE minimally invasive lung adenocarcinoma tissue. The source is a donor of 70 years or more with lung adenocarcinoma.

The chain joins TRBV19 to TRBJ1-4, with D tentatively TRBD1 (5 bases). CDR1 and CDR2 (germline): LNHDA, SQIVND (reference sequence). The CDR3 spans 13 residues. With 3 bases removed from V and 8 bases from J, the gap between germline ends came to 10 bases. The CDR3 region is CASSIREGEKLFF. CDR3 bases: TGTGCCAGTAGTATCAGGGAGGGGGAAAAACTGTTTTTT. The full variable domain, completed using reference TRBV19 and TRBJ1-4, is DGGITQSPKYLFRKEGQNVTLSCEQNLNHDAMYWYRQDPGQGLRLIYYSQIVNDFQKGDIAEGYSVSREKKESFPLTVTSAQKNPTAFYLCASSIREGEKLFFGSGTQLSVL.

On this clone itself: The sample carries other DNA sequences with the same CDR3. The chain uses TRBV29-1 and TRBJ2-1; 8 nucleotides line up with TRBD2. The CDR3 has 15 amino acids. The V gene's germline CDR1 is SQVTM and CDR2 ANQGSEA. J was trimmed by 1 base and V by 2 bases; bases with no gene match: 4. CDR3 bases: TGCAGCGTTGAACTAAGCGGGAGTTCCTACAATGAGCAGTTCTTC. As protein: CSVELSGSSYNEQFF.

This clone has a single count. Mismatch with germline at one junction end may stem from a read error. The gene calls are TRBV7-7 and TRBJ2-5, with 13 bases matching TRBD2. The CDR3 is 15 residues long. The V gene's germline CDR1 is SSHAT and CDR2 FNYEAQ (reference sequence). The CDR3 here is CASSLLAGGRETQYF. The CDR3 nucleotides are TGTGCTAGCAGCTTACTAGCGGGAGGGCGAGAGACCCAGTACTTC.

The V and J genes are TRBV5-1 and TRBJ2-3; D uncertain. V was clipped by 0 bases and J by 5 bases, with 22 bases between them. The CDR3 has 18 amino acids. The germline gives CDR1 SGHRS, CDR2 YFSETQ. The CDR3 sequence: CASSLGQATLPGKDTQYF. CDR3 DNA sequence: TGCGCCAGCAGCTTGGGCCAGGCAACGCTCCCTGGTAAAGATACGCAGTATTTT.

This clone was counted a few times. The CDR3 spells CASSTRGTAEAFF. CDR3 coding DNA: TGCGCCAGCAGCACAAGGGGGACGGCTGAAGCTTTCTTT. V gene TRBV4-1 combines with J gene TRBJ1-1; maybe TRBD1 (6 bases). This CDR3 spans 13 amino acids. V was trimmed by 5 bases and J by 6 bases, leaving 13 bases between them. Germline assignment: CDR1 MGHRA and CDR2 YSYEKL.

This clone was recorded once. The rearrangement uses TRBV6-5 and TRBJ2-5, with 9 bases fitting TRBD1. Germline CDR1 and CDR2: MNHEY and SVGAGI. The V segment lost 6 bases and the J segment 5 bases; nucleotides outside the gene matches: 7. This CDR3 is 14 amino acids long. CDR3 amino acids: CASSRTGGAETQYF. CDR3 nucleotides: TGTGCCAGCAGCCGCACAGGGGGCGCTGAGACCCAGTACTTC.

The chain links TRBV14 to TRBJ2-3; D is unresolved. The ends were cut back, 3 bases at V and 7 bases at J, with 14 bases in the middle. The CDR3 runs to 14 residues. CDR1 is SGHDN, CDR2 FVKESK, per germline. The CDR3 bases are TGTGCCAGCAGCCACCCGGTGCGGCCGTATACGCAGTATTTT. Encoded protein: CASSHPVRPYTQYF.

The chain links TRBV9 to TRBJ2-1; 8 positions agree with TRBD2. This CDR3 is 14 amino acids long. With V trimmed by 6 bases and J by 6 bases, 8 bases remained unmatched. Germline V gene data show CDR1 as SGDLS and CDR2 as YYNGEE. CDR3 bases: TGTGCCAGCACGCGTAGCGGGACTGCCAATGAGCAGTTCTTC. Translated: CASTRSGTANEQFF.

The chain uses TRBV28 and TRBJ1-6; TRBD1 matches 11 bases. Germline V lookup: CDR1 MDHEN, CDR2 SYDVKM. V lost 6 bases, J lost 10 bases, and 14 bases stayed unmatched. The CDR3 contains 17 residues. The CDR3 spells CASSPGQGAIGWSPLHF. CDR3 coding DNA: TGTGCCAGCAGCCCTGGACAGGGGGCTATCGGTTGGTCACCCCTCCACTTT.

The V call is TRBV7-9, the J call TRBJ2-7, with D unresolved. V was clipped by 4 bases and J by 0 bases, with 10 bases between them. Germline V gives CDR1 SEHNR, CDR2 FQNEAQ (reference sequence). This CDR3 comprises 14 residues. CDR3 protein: CASSYQWSSYEQYF. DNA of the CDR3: TGTGCCAGCAGCTATCAGTGGAGCTCCTACGAGCAGTACTTC.